The 8 T cell receptor beta chains below all came from one sample that was sequenced in a study of cytomegalovirus exposure and HLA in healthy donors. Amplification used 60 Vbeta primers and 13 Jbeta primers. Sequencing was performed with immunoSEQ multiplex PCR; in TCRdb, only in-frame clones are kept and a portion is missing. The sample carries roughly 180,000 clones, approximately 80% recorded once. The sequencing sample was made of PBMCs. The receptors were gathered from a male donor in good health and CMV-seronegative.

CDR3 bases: TGTGCCAGCAGCTTGGGACAGGGGTACTCACCCCTCCACTTT. This sequence encodes CASSLGQGYSPLHF. The chain employs TRBV7-2 and TRBJ1-6; 10 bases are a match to TRBD1. The CDR3 loop spans 14 amino acids. V lost 3 bases, J lost 10 bases, and 3 bases stayed unmatched. Per the germline V gene, CDR1 is SGHTA and CDR2 is FQGNSA.

The table lists this clone with a count of one. The chain links TRBV29-1 to TRBJ2-7; 9 positions match TRBD1. V gave up 0 bases and J gave up 2 bases; unmatched junction bases: 5. Germline CDR1 and CDR2: SQVTM and ANQGSEA. The CDR3 is 15 residues long. CDR3 protein: CSVEEGTGTTYEQYF. The CDR3 DNA is TGCAGCGTTGAAGAGGGGACAGGGACGACCTACGAGCAGTACTTC.

Concerning this clone itself: Other DNA sequences in this specimen translate into the identical CDR3. CDR3 region: CASSVGQGNTEAFF. The CDR3 DNA reads as TGTGCCAGCAGCGTAGGACAAGGCAACACTGAAGCTTTCTTT. This sequence joins TRBV9 and TRBJ1-1; D is unclear. From germline, CDR1 is SGDLS and CDR2 YYNGEE. Trimming took off 0 bases at V and 2 bases at J, with 8 bases between the two ends. This CDR3 has 14 residues.

The chain carries TRBV29-1 and TRBJ2-5, with 13 bases that match TRBD2. J was trimmed by 3 bases and V by 2 bases; bases with no gene match: 6. The CDR3 totals 16 residues. The germline V gene has CDR1 SQVTM and CDR2 ANQGSEA. In nucleotides, the CDR3 is TGCAGCGTTGAAAAAGGACTAGCGGGAGAGAAAGAGACCCAGTACTTC. Amino acid sequence: CSVEKGLAGEKETQYF.

The chain has TRBV5-6 and TRBJ1-1; possibly TRBD1 for D (6 bases). V was trimmed by 0 bases and J by 2 bases, leaving 11 bases between them. Germline loops: CDR1 SGHDT, CDR2 YYEEEE. The CDR3 has 15 residues. CDR3 nucleotides: TGTGCCAGCAGCTTGGACTTCGGGACAAACACTGAAGCTTTCTTT. It encodes CASSLDFGTNTEAFF.

J is TRBJ2-7 and V is TRBV6-1, with TRBD2 as a possible D gene (7 bases). Germline V lookup: CDR1 MNHNS, CDR2 SASEGT. The V gene lost 3 bases and the J gene lost 0 bases, with 15 bases spanning the gap. The CDR3 runs 16 residues. CDR3 DNA: TGTGCCAGCAGTGAGGGGGGGGCGAGGTTCTCCTACGAGCAGTACTTC. This sequence encodes CASSEGGARFSYEQYF.

This clone was counted between two and nine times. V gene TRBV4-3 combines with J gene TRBJ1-3; D may be TRBD1 (5 bases). Germline lookup yields CDR1 LGHNA and CDR2 YSLEER. V was pared by 1 base and J by 0 bases, with 10 bases between. The CDR3 is made up of 16 amino acids. CDR3 DNA sequence: TGCGCCAGCAGCCAAGGTGGGGGGATCTCTGGAAACACCATATATTTT. It is translated as CASSQGGGISGNTIYF.

The gene calls are TRBV18 and TRBJ1-1; 9 nucleotides match TRBD1. Germline V gene data show CDR1 as KGHSH and CDR2 as LQKENI. The CDR3 runs 15 residues. Trimming cost V 3 bases and J 4 bases; bases outside gene matches: 6. In DNA form, the CDR3 reads TGTGCCAGCTCACCGGCCGACAGGGGGTTCACTGAAGCTTTCTTT. Encoded protein: CASSPADRGFTEAFF.